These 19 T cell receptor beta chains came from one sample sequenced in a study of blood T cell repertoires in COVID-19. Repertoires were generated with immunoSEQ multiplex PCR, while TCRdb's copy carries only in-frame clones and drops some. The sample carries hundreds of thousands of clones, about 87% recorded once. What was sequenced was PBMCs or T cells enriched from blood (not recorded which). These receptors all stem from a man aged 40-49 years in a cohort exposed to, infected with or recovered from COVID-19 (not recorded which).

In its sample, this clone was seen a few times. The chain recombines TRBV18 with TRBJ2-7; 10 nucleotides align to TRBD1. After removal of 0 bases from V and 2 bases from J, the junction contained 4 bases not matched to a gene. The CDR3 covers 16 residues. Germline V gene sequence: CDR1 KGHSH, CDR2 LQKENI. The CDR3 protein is CASSPPVGTGAYEQYF. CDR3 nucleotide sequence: TGTGCCAGCTCACCACCGGTTGGGACAGGGGCCTACGAGCAGTACTTC.

CDR3 loop: CASSQGTRTSYNEQFF. The CDR3 DNA reads TGCGCCAGCAGCCAAGGAACACGGACTTCATACAATGAGCAGTTCTTC. This chain connects TRBV4-1 to TRBJ2-1, with D possibly being TRBD2 (5 bases). Germline loops: CDR1 MGHRA, CDR2 YSYEKL. V lost 1 base and J lost 4, with 14 bases in between. The CDR3 covers 16 residues.

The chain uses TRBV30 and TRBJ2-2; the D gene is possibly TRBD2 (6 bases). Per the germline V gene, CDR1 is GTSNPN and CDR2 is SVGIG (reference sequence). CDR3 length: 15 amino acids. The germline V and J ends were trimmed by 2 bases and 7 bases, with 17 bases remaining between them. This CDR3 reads CAWSKRTTLIGELFF. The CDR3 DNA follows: TGTGCCTGGAGTAAACGGACTACCCTCATCGGGGAGCTGTTTTTT.

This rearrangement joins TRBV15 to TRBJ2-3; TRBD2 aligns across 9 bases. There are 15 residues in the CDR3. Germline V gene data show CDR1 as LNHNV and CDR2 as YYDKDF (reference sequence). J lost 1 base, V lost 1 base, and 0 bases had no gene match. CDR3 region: CATSRGTSGTDTQYF. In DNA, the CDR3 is TGTGCCACCAGCAGAGGGACTAGCGGCACAGATACGCAGTATTTT.

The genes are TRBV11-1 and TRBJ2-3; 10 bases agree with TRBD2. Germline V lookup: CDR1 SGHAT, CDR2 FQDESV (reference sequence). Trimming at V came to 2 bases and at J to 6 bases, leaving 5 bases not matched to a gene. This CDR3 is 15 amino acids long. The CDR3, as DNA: TGTGCCAGCAGCTTAACTAGCGGGATATGGGATACGCAGTATTTT. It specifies CASSLTSGIWDTQYF.

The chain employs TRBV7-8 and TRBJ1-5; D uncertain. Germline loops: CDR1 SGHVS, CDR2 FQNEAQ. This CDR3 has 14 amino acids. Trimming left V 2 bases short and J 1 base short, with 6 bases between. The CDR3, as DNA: TGTGCCAGCAGCTTAACGGAGAGCAATCAGCCCCAGCATTTT. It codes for CASSLTESNQPQHF.

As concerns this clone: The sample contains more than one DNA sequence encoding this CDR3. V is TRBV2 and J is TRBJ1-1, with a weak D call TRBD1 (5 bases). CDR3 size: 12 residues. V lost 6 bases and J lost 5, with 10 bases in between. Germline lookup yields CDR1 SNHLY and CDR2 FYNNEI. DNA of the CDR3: TGTGCCAGCAGGCGGGGGGGAACTGAAGCTTTCTTT. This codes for CASRRGGTEAFF.

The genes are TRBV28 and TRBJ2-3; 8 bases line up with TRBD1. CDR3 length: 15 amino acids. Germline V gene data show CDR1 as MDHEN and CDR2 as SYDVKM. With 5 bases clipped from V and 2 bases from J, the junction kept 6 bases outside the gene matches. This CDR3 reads CASSPQDRDTDTQYF. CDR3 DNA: TGTGCCAGCAGTCCCCAGGACAGGGACACAGATACGCAGTATTTT.

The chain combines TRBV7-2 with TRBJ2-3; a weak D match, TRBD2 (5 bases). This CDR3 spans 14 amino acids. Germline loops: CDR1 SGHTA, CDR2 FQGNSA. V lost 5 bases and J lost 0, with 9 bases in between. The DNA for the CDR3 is TGTGCCAGCAGCGTAGGCGGGAGCACAGATACGCAGTATTTT. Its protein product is CASSVGGSTDTQYF.

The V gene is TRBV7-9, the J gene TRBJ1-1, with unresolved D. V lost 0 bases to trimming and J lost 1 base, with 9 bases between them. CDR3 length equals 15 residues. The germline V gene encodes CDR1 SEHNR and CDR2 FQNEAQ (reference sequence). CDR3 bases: TGTGCCAGCAGCTTAGCGAGACACTCGAACACTGAAGCTTTCTTT. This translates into CASSLARHSNTEAFF.

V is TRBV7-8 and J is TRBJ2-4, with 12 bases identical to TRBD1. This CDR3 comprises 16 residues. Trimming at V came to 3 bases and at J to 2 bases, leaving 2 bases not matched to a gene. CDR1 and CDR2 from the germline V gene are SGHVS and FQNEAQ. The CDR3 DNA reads TGTGCCAGCAGCTTCGGGACAGGGGGCTCCAAAAACATTCAGTACTTC. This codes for CASSFGTGGSKNIQYF. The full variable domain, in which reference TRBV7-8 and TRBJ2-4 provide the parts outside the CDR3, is GAGVSQSPRYKVAKRGQDVALRCDPISGHVSLFWYQQALGQGPEFLTYFQNEAQLDKSGLPSDRFFAERPEGSVSTLKIQRTQQEDSAVYLCASSFGTGGSKNIQYFGAGTRLSVL.

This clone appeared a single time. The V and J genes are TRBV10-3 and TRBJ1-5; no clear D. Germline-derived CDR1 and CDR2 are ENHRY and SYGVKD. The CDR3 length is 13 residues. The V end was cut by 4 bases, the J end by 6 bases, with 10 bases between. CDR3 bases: TGTGCCATCAGTGGGGATGCGGGTCAGCCCCAGCATTTT. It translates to CAISGDAGQPQHF.

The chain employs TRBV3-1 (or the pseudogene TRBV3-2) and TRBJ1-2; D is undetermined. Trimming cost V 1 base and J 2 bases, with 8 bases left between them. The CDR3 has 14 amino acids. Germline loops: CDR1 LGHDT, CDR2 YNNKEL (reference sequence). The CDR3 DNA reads TGTGCCAGCAGCCAAGTAGCGGGGAACTATGGCTACACCTTC. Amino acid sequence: CASSQVAGNYGYTF.

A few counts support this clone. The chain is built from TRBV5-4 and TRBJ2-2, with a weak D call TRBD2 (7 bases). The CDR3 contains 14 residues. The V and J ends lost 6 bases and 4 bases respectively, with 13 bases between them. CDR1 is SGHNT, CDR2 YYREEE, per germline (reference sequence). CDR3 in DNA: TGTGCCAGCACCCCGGGGGGCCGCACCGGGGAGCTGTTTTTT. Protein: CASTPGGRTGELFF.

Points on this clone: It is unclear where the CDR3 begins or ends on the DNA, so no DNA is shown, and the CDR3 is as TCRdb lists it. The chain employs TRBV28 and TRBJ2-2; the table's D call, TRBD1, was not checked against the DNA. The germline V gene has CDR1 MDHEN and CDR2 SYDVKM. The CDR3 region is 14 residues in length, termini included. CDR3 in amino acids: CASSLDRQPGSCFF.

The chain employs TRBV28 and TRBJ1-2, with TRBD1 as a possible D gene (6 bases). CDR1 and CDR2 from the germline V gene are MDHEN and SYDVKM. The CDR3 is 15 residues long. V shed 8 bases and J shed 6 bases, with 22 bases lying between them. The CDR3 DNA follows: TGTGCCAGCTACAACCCGAACCAGGGGAGTCATGGCTACACCTTC. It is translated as CASYNPNQGSHGYTF.

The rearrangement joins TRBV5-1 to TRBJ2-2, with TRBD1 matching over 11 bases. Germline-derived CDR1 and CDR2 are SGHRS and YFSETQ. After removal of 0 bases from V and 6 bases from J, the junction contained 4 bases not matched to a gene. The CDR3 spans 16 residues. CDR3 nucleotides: TGCGCCAGCAGCTTGGGGACAGGGGGCGGGGCCGGGGAGCTGTTTTTT. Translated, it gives CASSLGTGGGAGELFF.

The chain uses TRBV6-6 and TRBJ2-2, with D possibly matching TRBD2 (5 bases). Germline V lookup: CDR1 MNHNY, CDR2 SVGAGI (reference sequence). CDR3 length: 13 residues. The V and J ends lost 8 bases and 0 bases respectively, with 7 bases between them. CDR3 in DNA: TGTGCCAGCCGGGATGCGAACACCGGGGAGCTGTTTTTT. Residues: CASRDANTGELFF.

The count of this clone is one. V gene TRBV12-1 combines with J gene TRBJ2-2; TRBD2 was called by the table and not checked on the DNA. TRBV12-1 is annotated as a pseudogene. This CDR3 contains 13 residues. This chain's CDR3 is CASSSRNTGELFF. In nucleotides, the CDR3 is TGTGCCAGCAGCTCCCGGAACACCGGGGAGCTGTTTTTT.